The T cell receptor (beta chain) under discussion was sequenced for a study of early T cells in non-severe SARS-CoV-2 infection. General observations from the study: In VDJdb matching, anti-spike CD8 responses were favored while private and CD4 specificities went missing.

This clonotype was counted only a few times. Antigen specificity is unknown. Researchers attached unique molecular identifiers to individual cDNA molecules. TCRdb reprocessed the 5' RACE reads with MiXCR, giving one entry per CDR3 protein. This sample carries some 82,000 distinct CDR3 sequences, 5.5% to 7.5% of them seen once, and the ten largest clones take about 7.8%. This clonotype originated in an adult who was a healthcare worker with PCR-confirmed SARS-CoV-2 infection or an uninfected control (not recorded which). Sequencing was performed on whole blood.

DNA of the CDR3: TGTGCCAGCAGACTAGAGCACGAGCAGTACTTC. The encoded protein is CASRLEHEQYF. The chain has TRBV28 and TRBJ2-7; weak D call: TRBD2 (5 bases). The CDR3 totals 11 residues. From germline, CDR1 is MDHEN and CDR2 SYDVKM. V was shortened by 6 bases and J by 5 bases, with 8 bases between the two germline ends. The full variable domain, rest sourced from reference TRBV28 and TRBJ2-7, is DVKVTQSSRYLVKRTGEKVFLECVQDMDHENMFWYRQDPGLGLRLIYFSYDVKMKEKGDIPEGYSVSREKKERFSLILESASTNQTSMYLCASRLEHEQYFGPGTRLTVT.